This section outlines one T cell receptor (beta chain) sequence together with its context. Additional DNA sequences in this sample encode the identical CDR3. This record comes from a study of shared clonotypes between healthy human individuals. This CDR3 has 11 residues. The germline CDR1 and CDR2 sequences are DFQATT and SNEGSKA (reference sequence). V gave up 6 bases and J gave up 4 bases; unmatched junction bases: 1. Assay used: immunoSEQ multiplex PCR; TCRdb lists only in-frame clones, some missing. The data contain roughly 2.5 million clones, about 92% of them seen just once; the ten biggest clones take up 0.13% to 0.15%.

The chain combines TRBV20-1 with TRBJ2-3, with 7 nucleotides matching TRBD2. The sample taken for sequencing was naive CD4+ T cells sorted from blood. Subset given: CD45RA+ positively selected. The origin of this receptor is a man aged 18 to 29 in good health. The CDR3 DNA follows: TGCAGTGCGGCGGGGGCAGATACGCAGTATTTT. Its translation: CSAAGADTQYF.